Listed below are T cell receptor beta chains from one sample, sequenced in a study of Graves' ophthalmopathy and Graves' hyperthyroidism. TCRdb recomputed calls from the multiplex PCR reads with MiXCR, one row per CDR3 protein. The sample yields just over 400,000 distinct CDR3 sequences, over 20% seen once. Material for sequencing was peripheral blood. These receptors came from a woman under 30 with stable Graves' hyperthyroidism. CDR3s leave out the opening cysteine and the closing phenylalanine or tryptophan.

v_gene	j_gene	CDR3aa
TRBV20-1	TRBJ1-5	SARDMNNQPQH
TRBV28	TRBJ2-7	ASSTTGPRWVEQY
TRBV7-2	TRBJ2-5	ASSLVPGGRVETQY
TRBV5-1	TRBJ1-5	ASSLRQGSRGSNQPQH
TRBV6-5	TRBJ1-2	ASSYSDRFDYGYT
TRBV11-2	TRBJ1-1	ASNRVANTEAF
TRBV28	TRBJ1-2	ASTWGNYGYT
TRBV5-6	TRBJ2-5	ASSQTGGIQYETQY
TRBV20-1	TRBJ1-2	SARLVLRGSYGYT
TRBV10-1	TRBJ1-1	ASSESTGLNTEAF
TRBV7-6	TRBJ2-7	ASSLLAASYEQY
TRBV9	TRBJ2-7	ASSVDGSSYEQY
TRBV7-2	TRBJ1-2	ASSFIFIGIREPVANYGYT
TRBV7-9	TRBJ1-1	ASSPRTGPNTEAF
TRBV7-2	TRBJ2-7	ASSLVAGSRDEQY
TRBV11-1	TRBJ2-5	ASSLSGRTSGRRETQY
TRBV6-1	TRBJ1-5	ASSRIGQAGNQPQH
TRBV12-5	TRBJ2-5	ASGSGQDQETQY
TRBV15	TRBJ2-5	ATSRAPGAQETQY
TRBV6-5	TRBJ1-1	ASSRPYTEAF
TRBV20-1	TRBJ1-5	SARAHTSNQPQH
TRBV7-9	TRBJ2-7	ASSRMPSMQY
TRBV19	TRBJ1-5	ASRTGGGNQPQH
TRBV11-3	TRBJ1-3	ASSARGASGNTIY
TRBV6-5	TRBJ2-2	ASSYSPGFGELF
TRBV12-5	TRBJ1-2	ASGLVPGIVYYGYT
TRBV24-1	TRBJ1-5	ATSGPGQTNQPQH
TRBV6-4	TRBJ2-3	ATPILAGGPKFTDTQY
TRBV30	TRBJ1-5	AWSVWGSQPQH
TRBV6-2/TRBV6-3	TRBJ1-1	ASSYSKKERGQVGVRGFTEAF
TRBV12-3/TRBV12-4	TRBJ2-7	ASRLWTSGGVYEQY
TRBV6-2/TRBV6-3	TRBJ1-3	ASRNDRGAGNTIY
TRBV28	TRBJ2-7	ASSAPGQGRYEQY
TRBV20-1	TRBJ1-1	SALQGLTEAF
TRBV12-3/TRBV12-4	TRBJ2-7	ASSFHSYEQY
TRBV6-1	TRBJ2-2	ASSPRTGGTGELF
TRBV13	TRBJ2-7	ASSSHGGADLDEQY
TRBV19	TRBJ2-7	ASSGSIYEQY
TRBV5-1	TRBJ2-5	ASSPGTAQETQY
TRBV7-9	TRBJ2-7	ASSLTPTSYEQY
TRBV24-1	TRBJ2-4	ATSSTADVAKNIQY
TRBV12-3/TRBV12-4	TRBJ2-5	ASSFLVTQETQY
TRBV7-2	TRBJ1-1	ASSPSARGQAF
TRBV5-1	TRBJ2-7	ASSLDPGGTYEQY
TRBV10-3	TRBJ1-3	AISPTGHSGNTIY
TRBV14	TRBJ1-1	ASSPLGPWNTEAF
TRBV30	TRBJ1-2	AWSVRTVTDPYGYT
TRBV30	TRBJ1-1	AWSPTATGGNTEAF
TRBV11-2	TRBJ2-5	ASSLGPRQETQY
TRBV12-3/TRBV12-4	TRBJ2-1	ASSPTSGSGQF
TRBV9	TRBJ1-3	ASSVTSGRGNTIY
TRBV6-1	TRBJ2-7	ASSEALRDTTSQL
TRBV10-3	TRBJ1-1	AISEGSPEAF
TRBV6-4	TRBJ2-5	ASSYYPGASGQETQY
TRBV29-1	TRBJ2-5	SVTRAGVGVETQY
TRBV6-5	TRBJ2-7	ASRRTGEVKEQY
TRBV12-3/TRBV12-4	TRBJ2-7	ASRPPGPGLEQY
TRBV6-2/TRBV6-3	TRBJ1-1	ASSLLGPNTEAF
TRBV19	TRBJ2-7	ASSIRGRVHPGEQY